Below, 5 T cell receptor beta chains from the same sample are listed, as sequenced in a study of Ad26.COV2.S vaccination and SARS-CoV-2 variants. Treatment of the sample: roughly 18 received Ad26.COV2.S at low or high dose, single or two shots; about 5 received placebo; per-sample allocation not given. It was on day 63 after the first vaccine or placebo injection that samples were taken. Here immunoSEQ multiplex PCR was the method, and the copy in TCRdb shows in-frame clones only, minus some. The data show over 350,000 clones, with 75% to 90% seen just once and under 3.5% held by the top ten. The source was peripheral blood, collected in a trial of Ad26.COV2.S vaccine versus placebo. The receptors derive from a person aged 18-60 years who received the Ad26.COV2.S COVID-19 vaccine or a placebo.

The rearrangement joins TRBV7-8 to TRBJ1-1, with 8 bases matching TRBD1. The length of the CDR3 is 15 residues. Germline CDR1 SGHVS, CDR2 FQNEAQ. Trimming cost V 0 bases and J 1 base; bases outside gene matches: 1. For the CDR3, the DNA is TGTGCCAGCAGCTTAGCGGACAGGGCGAACACTGAAGCTTTCTTT. Protein sequence: CASSLADRANTEAFF.

The chain combines TRBV2 with TRBJ2-7; 14 bases agree with TRBD2. This CDR3 has 17 residues. Germline assignment: CDR1 SNHLY and CDR2 FYNNEI. With V trimmed by 6 bases and J by 0 bases, 7 bases remained unmatched. CDR3 in amino acids: CASRGTSGGFSSYEQYF. CDR3 DNA: TGTGCCAGCAGGGGGACTAGCGGGGGATTCAGCTCCTACGAGCAGTACTTC.

This sequence joins TRBV5-4 and TRBJ2-1; 12 nucleotides align to TRBD2. The CDR3 is 16 residues long. Germline-derived CDR1 and CDR2 are SGHNT and YYREEE (reference sequence). The junction had 2 bases not matched to a gene; V was cut back by 3 bases and J by 1 base. The chain's CDR3 is CASSSLAGGSYNEQFF. The CDR3 DNA reads TGTGCCAGCAGCTCACTAGCGGGGGGTTCCTACAATGAGCAGTTCTTC.

The chain carries TRBV6-2 or TRBV6-3 and TRBJ2-7, with 9 bases aligning to TRBD1. This CDR3 contains 13 residues. Trimming at V came to 5 bases and at J to 2 bases, leaving 1 base not matched to a gene. CDR1 is MNHEY, CDR2 SVGEGT, per germline. In DNA, the CDR3 is TGTGCCAGCAGTGGGACAGGGACCTACGAGCAGTACTTC. It encodes CASSGTGTYEQYF.

The genes are TRBV20-1 and TRBJ1-2; tentative D call: TRBD1 (5 bases). CDR1 DFQATT and CDR2 SNEGSKA come from the germline V gene (reference sequence). Trimming shortened V by 5 bases and J by 8 bases, and 12 bases separated the two germline ends. CDR3 length equals 11 residues. CDR3 in DNA: TGCAGTGCTCGGACACTCAAGGGCTACACCTTC. It translates to CSARTLKGYTF.